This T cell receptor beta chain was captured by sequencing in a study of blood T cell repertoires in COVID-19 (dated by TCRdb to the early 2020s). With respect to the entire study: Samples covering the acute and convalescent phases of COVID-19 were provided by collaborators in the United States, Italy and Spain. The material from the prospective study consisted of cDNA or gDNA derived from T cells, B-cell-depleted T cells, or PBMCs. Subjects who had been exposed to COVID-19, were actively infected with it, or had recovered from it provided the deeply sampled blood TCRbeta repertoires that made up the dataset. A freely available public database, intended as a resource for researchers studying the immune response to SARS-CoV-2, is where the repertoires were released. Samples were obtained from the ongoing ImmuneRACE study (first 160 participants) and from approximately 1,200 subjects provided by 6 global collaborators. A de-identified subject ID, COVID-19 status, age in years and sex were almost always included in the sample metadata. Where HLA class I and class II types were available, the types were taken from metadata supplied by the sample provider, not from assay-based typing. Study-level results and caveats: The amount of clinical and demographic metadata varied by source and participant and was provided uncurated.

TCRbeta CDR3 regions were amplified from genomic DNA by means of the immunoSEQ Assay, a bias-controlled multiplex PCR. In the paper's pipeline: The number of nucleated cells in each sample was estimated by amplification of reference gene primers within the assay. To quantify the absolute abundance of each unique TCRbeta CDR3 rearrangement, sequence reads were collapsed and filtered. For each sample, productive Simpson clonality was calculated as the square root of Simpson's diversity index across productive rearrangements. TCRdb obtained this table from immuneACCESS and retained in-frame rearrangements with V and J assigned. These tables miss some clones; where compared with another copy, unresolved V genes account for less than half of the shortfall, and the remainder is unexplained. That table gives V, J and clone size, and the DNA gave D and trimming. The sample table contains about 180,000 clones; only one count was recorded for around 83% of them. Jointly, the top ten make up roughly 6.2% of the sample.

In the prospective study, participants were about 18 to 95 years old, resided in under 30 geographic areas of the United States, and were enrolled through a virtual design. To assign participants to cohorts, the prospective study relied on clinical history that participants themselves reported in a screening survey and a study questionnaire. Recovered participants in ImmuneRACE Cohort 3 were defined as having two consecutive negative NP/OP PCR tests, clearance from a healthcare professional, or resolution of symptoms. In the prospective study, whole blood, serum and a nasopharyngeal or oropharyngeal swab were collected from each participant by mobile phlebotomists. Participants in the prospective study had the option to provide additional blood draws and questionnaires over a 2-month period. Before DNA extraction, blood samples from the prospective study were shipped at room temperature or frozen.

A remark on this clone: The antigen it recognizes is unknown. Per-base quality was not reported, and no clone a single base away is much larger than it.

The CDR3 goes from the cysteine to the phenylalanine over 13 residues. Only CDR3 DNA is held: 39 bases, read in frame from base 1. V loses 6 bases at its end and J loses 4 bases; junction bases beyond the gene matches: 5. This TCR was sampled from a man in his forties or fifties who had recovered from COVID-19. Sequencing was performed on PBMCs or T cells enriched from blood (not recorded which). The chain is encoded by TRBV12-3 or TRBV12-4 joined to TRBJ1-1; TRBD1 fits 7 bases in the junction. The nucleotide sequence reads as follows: TGTGCCAGCAGACAGGGGTTGGCCACTGAAGCTTTCTTT. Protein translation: CASRQGLATEAFF.